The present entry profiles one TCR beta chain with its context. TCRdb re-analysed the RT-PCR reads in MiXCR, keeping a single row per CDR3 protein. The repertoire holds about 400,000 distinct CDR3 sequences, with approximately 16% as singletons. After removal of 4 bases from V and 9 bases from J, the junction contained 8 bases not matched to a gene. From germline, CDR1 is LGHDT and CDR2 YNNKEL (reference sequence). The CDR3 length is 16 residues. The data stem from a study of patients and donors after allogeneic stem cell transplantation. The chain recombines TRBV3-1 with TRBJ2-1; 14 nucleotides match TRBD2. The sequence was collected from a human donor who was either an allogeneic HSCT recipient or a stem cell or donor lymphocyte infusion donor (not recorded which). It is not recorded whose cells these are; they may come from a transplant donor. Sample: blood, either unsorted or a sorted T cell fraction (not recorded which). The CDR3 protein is CASSLQTSGGAREQFF. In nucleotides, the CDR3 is TGTGCCAGCAGCCTACAGACTAGCGGGGGGGCACGTGAGCAGTTCTTC.